This passage covers 23 T cell receptor beta chains from one sample sequenced in a study of spatial heterogeneity in lung cancer. Study-wide results and caveats: Higher tumor mutation counts went along with higher counts of expanded intratumoral alpha and beta TCRs.

TCRdb re-called the 5' RACE reads with MiXCR, one entry per CDR3 protein. The table shows some 13,000 distinct CDR3 sequences, with more than 3.5% occurring only once. Their cognate antigens are unknown. Noted time point: sample taken at primary tumor resection. Sequenced here: lung tumor tissue, sampled at surgery. All receptors come from a male donor with early-stage non-small cell lung cancer.

This clonotype was observed many times. This chain links TRBV3-1 with TRBJ2-1; D perhaps matches TRBD1 (6 bases). V gave up 4 bases and J gave up 1 base, with 17 bases separating them. CDR1 LGHDT and CDR2 YNNKEL come from the germline V gene (reference sequence). The CDR3 is 17 amino acids. The CDR3 spells CASSRTGTFGSYNEQFF. CDR3 DNA: TGTGCCAGCAGCCGTACCGGGACATTTGGGTCCTACAATGAGCAGTTCTTC.

This clonotype appeared a few times. The germline gene is not matched at one end of the junction; a read error may be the cause. The chain has TRBV5-6 and TRBJ1-2; TRBD1 aligns across 7 bases. The CDR3 spans 15 residues. CDR1 is SGHDT and CDR2 is YYEEEE in the germline V gene. The CDR3 here is CASSLGDSYNYGDTF. The CDR3 DNA follows: TGTGCCAGCAGCTTGGGGGACAGCTACAACTATGGCGACACCTTC.

This clonotype was seen many times. This chain joins TRBV11-2 and TRBJ1-5, with 7 bases matching TRBD1. The J segment lost 3 bases and the V segment lost 5 bases, leaving 4 bases of the junction unmatched. The germline V gene has CDR1 SGHAT and CDR2 FQNNGV. This CDR3 contains 14 residues. The CDR3 DNA reads TGTGCCAGCAGCATGGACAGGTACAATCAGCCCCAGCATTTT. It yields the protein CASSMDRYNQPQHF.

This clonotype was counted at least ten times. V usage is TRBV18 and J usage is TRBJ1-5; the match to TRBD1 covers 9 bases. J lost 6 bases, V lost 6 bases, and 6 bases had no gene match. CDR3 length: 14 residues. Germline assignment: CDR1 KGHSH and CDR2 LQKENI. The CDR3 reads CASSGDRASQPQHF. As DNA, the CDR3 is TGTGCCAGCTCCGGGGACAGGGCTAGTCAGCCCCAGCATTTT.

This clonotype was seen at least ten times. The chain employs TRBV4-1 and TRBJ2-7; the D gene is possibly TRBD2 (6 bases). The CDR3 has 15 amino acids. Germline CDR1 reads MGHRA; CDR2 reads YSYEKL. Trimming left V 3 bases short and J 3 bases short, with 15 bases between. This chain's CDR3 is CASSHRAGTDYEQYF. CDR3 DNA: TGCGCCAGCAGCCACAGGGCCGGGACTGACTACGAGCAGTACTTC.

This clonotype was observed a few times. The chain employs TRBV5-6 and TRBJ1-4; 10 positions agree with TRBD1. Per germline, CDR1 SGHDT and CDR2 YYEEEE. Trimming took 3 bases from V and 7 from J; bases not matched to a gene: 6. The CDR3 is made up of 15 amino acids. The CDR3 DNA is TGTGCCAGCAGCTCATCGACAGGGGGCGTTGAAAAACTGTTTTTT. It translates to CASSSSTGGVEKLFF.

The chain joins TRBV7-8 to TRBJ2-5, with 9 bases lining up with TRBD2. Trimming removed 1 base from V and 5 bases from J; junction bases left unmatched: 8. There are 16 residues in the CDR3. Germline V gene data show CDR1 as SGHVS and CDR2 as FQNEAQ. CDR3 sequence (DNA): TGTGCCAGCAGCTTAGGTGCGGGGGGGCCGTGTGAGACCCAGTACTTC. This codes for CASSLGAGGPCETQYF. The full variable domain, its missing parts supplied by reference TRBV7-8 and TRBJ2-5, is GAGVSQSPRYKVAKRGQDVALRCDPISGHVSLFWYQQALGQGPEFLTYFQNEAQLDKSGLPSDRFFAERPEGSVSTLKIQRTQQEDSAVYLCASSLGAGGPCETQYFGPGTRLLVL.

This clonotype is categorized as medium-sized. The chain is built from TRBV14 and TRBJ1-2; perhaps TRBD1 as D (6 bases). The CDR3 extends over 15 amino acids. The V gene's germline CDR1 is SGHDN and CDR2 FVKESK. Trimming left V 2 bases short and J 4 bases short, with 14 bases between. CDR3 nucleotide sequence: TGTGCCAGCAGCCAAACGACAGGATTGAGCTATGGCTACACCTTC. It is translated as CASSQTTGLSYGYTF. The variable domain in full, with the rest retrieved from reference TRBV14 and TRBJ1-2, is EAGVTQFPSHSVIEKGQTVTLRCDPISGHDNLYWYRRVMGKEIKFLLHFVKESKQDESGMPNNRFLAERTGGTYSTLKVQPAELEDSGVYFCASSQTTGLSYGYTFGSGTRLTVV.

In this sample, this clonotype turned up many times. This CDR3 reads CSASRTSGSFEQFF. The CDR3 region has the DNA TGCAGTGCTAGCCGGACTAGCGGGAGTTTTGAGCAGTTCTTC. The J gene is TRBJ2-1, the V gene TRBV20-1; 13 bases map to TRBD2. V shed 3 bases and J 9 bases; nucleotides not matched to a gene: 5. This CDR3 has 14 amino acids. CDR1 DFQATT and CDR2 SNEGSKA come from the germline V gene (reference sequence).

Many counts were recorded for this clonotype. V and J are TRBV3-1 and TRBJ2-3; D not resolved. The CDR3 totals 16 residues. Per the germline V gene, CDR1 is LGHDT and CDR2 is YNNKEL (reference sequence). The germline V and J ends were trimmed by 0 bases and 2 bases, with 12 bases remaining between them. The CDR3: CASSQEFGGYTDTQYF. The CDR3 bases are TGTGCCAGCAGCCAAGAGTTCGGCGGCTACACAGATACGCAGTATTTT.

This clonotype was seen ten or more times. CDR3 sequence: CASSITVLHEKLFF. DNA for the CDR3: TGTGCCAGTAGTATAACGGTCCTTCATGAAAAACTGTTTTTT. The chain has TRBV19 and TRBJ1-4; D is ambiguous. There are 14 residues in the CDR3. V was pared by 2 bases and J by 6 bases, with 10 bases between. Germline values: CDR1 LNHDA, CDR2 SQIVND (reference sequence).

This clonotype was seen many times. The chain links TRBV5-1 to TRBJ1-5; D possibly corresponds to TRBD1 (5 bases). Germline V CDR1 and CDR2: SGHRS, YFSETQ. The CDR3 has 15 amino acids. V was clipped by 0 bases and J by 4 bases, with 11 bases between them. DNA for the CDR3: TGCGCCAGCAGCTTGGAGGGGACGCCGAATCAGCCCCAGCATTTT. Encoded protein: CASSLEGTPNQPQHF. Full variable domain (missing parts from reference TRBV5-1 and TRBJ1-5): KAGVTQTPRYLIKTRGQQVTLSCSPISGHRSVSWYQQTPGQGLQFLFEYFSETQRNKGNFPGRFSGRQFSNSRSEMNVSTLELGDSALYLCASSLEGTPNQPQHFGDGTRLSIL.

This clonotype was seen more than once but under ten times. The chain employs TRBV2 and TRBJ2-3; a weak D match, TRBD1 (5 bases). V lost 6 bases to trimming and J lost 4 bases, with 11 bases between them. The germline V gene has CDR1 SNHLY and CDR2 FYNNEI. There are 13 residues in the CDR3. Here the CDR3 reads CASSRAWADTQYF. Written as DNA, the CDR3 is TGTGCCAGCAGCAGGGCGTGGGCAGATACGCAGTATTTT.

This clonotype was found many times. This chain joins TRBV7-9 and TRBJ1-1; TRBD1 is a possible D gene (5 bases). Germline V gene sequence: CDR1 SEHNR, CDR2 FQNEAQ (reference sequence). With 5 bases removed from V and 4 bases from J, the gap between germline ends came to 11 bases. The CDR3 spans 13 residues. This CDR3 reads CASSRDFRTEAFF. CDR3 sequence (DNA): TGTGCCAGCAGCCGGGACTTTCGCACTGAAGCTTTCTTT.

This clonotype was seen only a few times. The V and J genes are TRBV12-3 or TRBV12-4 and TRBJ2-3, with TRBD1 as a possible D gene (5 bases). Trimming took off 6 bases at V and 4 bases at J, with 11 bases between the two ends. The CDR3 covers 13 residues. The CDR3 nucleotides are TGTGCCAGCAGCACAGGCTGTTCAGATACGCAGTATTTT. As protein: CASSTGCSDTQYF.

This clonotype counts as medium-sized. This rearrangement joins TRBV20-1 to TRBJ2-5; D might be TRBD1 or TRBD2, each matching 5 bases. Germline assignment: CDR1 DFQATT and CDR2 SNEGSKA (reference sequence). This CDR3 is 14 amino acids long. The ends were cut back, 3 bases at V and 1 base at J, with 12 bases in the middle. The CDR3 sequence: CSASTAGTQETQYF. CDR3 DNA sequence: TGCAGTGCTAGCACCGCAGGGACCCAAGAGACCCAGTACTTC.

This clonotype has at least ten counts. This chain joins TRBV9 and TRBJ2-7; TRBD1 matches 8 bases. CDR3 size: 13 residues. The trim removed 3 bases at V and 6 bases at J, leaving 5 bases unmatched. In germline, CDR1 is SGDLS, CDR2 YYNGEE. The CDR3 spells CASSDGQGSEQYV. CDR3 DNA sequence: TGTGCCAGCAGCGATGGACAGGGTTCCGAGCAGTACGTC.

There are many counts of this clonotype. V is TRBV20-1 and J is TRBJ2-3; TRBD2 matches 10 bases. Germline trimming cut 2 bases from V and 2 bases from J; bases unmatched to any gene: 7. CDR3 length: 16 amino acids. Germline assignment: CDR1 DFQATT and CDR2 SNEGSKA (reference sequence). The CDR3 spells CSARPGLARFTDTQYF. The CDR3 bases are TGCAGTGCTAGACCGGGACTAGCGAGATTCACAGATACGCAGTATTTT.

This clonotype was observed a single time. The conserved closing phenylalanine or tryptophan is absent in this CDR3, likely reflecting a read error. The chain uses TRBV3-1 and TRBJ2-4; D might be TRBD2 (7 bases). CDR3 length: 17 amino acids. Germline-derived CDR1 and CDR2 are LGHDT and YNNKEL (reference sequence). V lost 4 bases and J lost 3, with 19 bases in between. As DNA, the CDR3 is TGTGCCAGCAGCCCTCTGATCGGGGAGGGGGGCAAAAACATTCAGTACCTC. Translated, it gives CASSPLIGEGGKNIQYL.

The chain combines TRBV6-2 or TRBV6-3 with TRBJ1-1; possible D gene TRBD1, 5 bases. This CDR3 is built from 16 residues. V was pared by 4 bases and J by 1 base, with 16 bases between. Germline assignment: CDR1 MNHEY and CDR2 SVGEGT. The chain's CDR3 is CASSSSRDPKNTEAFF. DNA of the CDR3: TGTGCCAGCAGTTCGTCCAGGGACCCAAAGAACACTGAAGCTTTCTTT.

This clonotype was seen repeatedly, ten times or more. CDR3 nucleotides: TGTGCCAGCAGTCTGGACAGGGGGAACACTGAAGCTTTCTTT. Translation: CASSLDRGNTEAFF. The chain couples TRBV6-6 to TRBJ1-1; 9 nucleotides agree with TRBD1. CDR1 is MNHNY and CDR2 is SVGAGI in the germline V gene (reference sequence). The junction had 2 bases not matched to a gene; V was cut back by 5 bases and J by 1 base. The CDR3 totals 14 residues.

This clonotype was counted at least ten times. The chain joins TRBV5-1 to TRBJ2-1; either TRBD1 or TRBD2 may fit D (6 bases each). The length of the CDR3 is 14 residues. Germline V CDR1 and CDR2: SGHRS, YFSETQ. V lost 4 bases and J lost 9, with 17 bases in between. The CDR3 DNA is TGCGCCAGCAGCCCCCCTCTGGAGGGGGTTGAGCAGTTCTTC. This gives the protein CASSPPLEGVEQFF.

Sample share makes this clonotype medium-sized (0.01 to 0.1%). The rearrangement joins TRBV6-5 to TRBJ2-2, with D unclear. Germline V gene data show CDR1 as MNHEY and CDR2 as SVGAGI. Trimming left V 0 bases short and J 6 bases short, with 11 bases between. This CDR3 has 15 amino acids. Written as DNA, the CDR3 is TGTGCCAGCAGTTACTCCCGGGCCGAGTCCGGGGAGCTGTTTTTT. It is translated as CASSYSRAESGELFF.